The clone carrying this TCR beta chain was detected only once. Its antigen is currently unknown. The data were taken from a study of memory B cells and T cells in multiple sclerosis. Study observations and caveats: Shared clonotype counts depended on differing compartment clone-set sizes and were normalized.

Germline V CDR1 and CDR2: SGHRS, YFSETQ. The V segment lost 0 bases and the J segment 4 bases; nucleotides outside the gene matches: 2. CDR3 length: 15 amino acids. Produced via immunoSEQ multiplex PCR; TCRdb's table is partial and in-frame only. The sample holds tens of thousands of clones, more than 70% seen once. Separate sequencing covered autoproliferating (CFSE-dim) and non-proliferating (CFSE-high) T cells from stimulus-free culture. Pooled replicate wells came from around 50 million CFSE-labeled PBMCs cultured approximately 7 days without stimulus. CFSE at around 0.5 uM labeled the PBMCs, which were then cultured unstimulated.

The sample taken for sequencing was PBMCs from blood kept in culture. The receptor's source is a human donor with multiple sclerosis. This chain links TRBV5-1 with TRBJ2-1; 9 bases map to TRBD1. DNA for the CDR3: TGCGCCAGCAGCTTGGGGGGACAGGGATACAATGAGCAGTTCTTC. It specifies CASSLGGQGYNEQFF.